The rows below give T cell receptor beta chains drawn from one sample of a study of control samples from healthy donors and cancer patients. Method: immunoSEQ multiplex PCR; TCRdb's copy keeps in-frame clones and lacks some. The sample gives roughly 90,000 clones, 85% to 95% of which show up once; approximately 1.5% is in the top ten. Source material: blood. The receptors originated from a woman in her twenties or thirties in good health. Both conserved end residues are part of each CDR3. A D gene is named only where the DNA matches it firmly. Size tells how often a clone was seen (once, few, many) or the class of an expanded clone, and some rows leave it out.

>TRBJ1-3|NA|NA|TRBV11-2
CASSSALQRPGRPRNTIYF
TGTGCCAGCAGCTCCGCCCTCCAACGCCCGGGTCGCCCAAGAAACACCATATATTTT
>TRBJ2-1|TRBD2|once|TRBV7-2
CASSSPRLAGEFFYNEQFF
TGTGCCAGCAGCTCCCCCCGGCTAGCGGGAGAGTTTTTCTACAATGAGCAGTTCTTC
>TRBJ2-1|NA|NA|TRBV11-2
CASSRAQGGIEQFF
TGTGCCAGCAGCCGAGCCCAGGGGGGGATTGAGCAGTTCTTC
>TRBJ2-1|TRBD1|NA|TRBV3-1/TRBV3-2
CASSPSVQGAPQFF
TGTGCCAGCAGCCCAAGTGTTCAGGGGGCGCCGCAGTTCTTC
>TRBJ2-1|NA|NA|TRBV10-3
CAISSGTSSDEQFF
TGTGCCATCAGTTCCGGGACATCATCCGATGAGCAGTTCTTC
>TRBJ2-3|NA|NA|TRBV7-3
CASSQTGVTDTQYF
TGTGCCAGCAGCCAAACCGGGGTCACAGATACGCAGTATTTT
>TRBJ1-1|TRBD1|NA|TRBV12-3/TRBV12-4
CASRTGWSTEAFF
TGTGCCAGCAGGACAGGGTGGAGCACTGAAGCTTTCTTT
>TRBJ1-5|NA|NA|TRBV19
CASSIITANQPQHF
TGTGCCAGTAGTATAATAACAGCTAATCAGCCCCAGCATTTT
>TRBJ2-2|NA|NA|TRBV5-6
CASSYDPDLPTGELFF
TGTGCCAGCAGCTACGACCCGGACTTACCAACCGGGGAGCTGTTTTTT
>TRBJ1-1|TRBD1|NA|TRBV7-9
CASSLIVGTGIVPEAFF
TGTGCCAGCAGCTTAATTGTAGGGACAGGCATAGTTCCTGAAGCTTTCTTT
>TRBJ1-2|TRBD1|NA|TRBV19
CASGTANYGYTF
TGTGCCAGTGGGACAGCTAACTATGGCTACACCTTC
>TRBJ1-1|TRBD1|NA|TRBV20-1
CSASDWDRVVTEAFF
TGCAGTGCTAGTGATTGGGACAGGGTTGTTACTGAAGCTTTCTTT
>TRBJ2-7|NA|NA|TRBV6-6
CASSRLSPRGYEQYF
TGTGCCAGCAGTCGATTGAGCCCGAGGGGGTACGAGCAGTACTTC
>TRBJ2-1|NA|NA|TRBV27
CASSLNGGILTNEQFF
TGTGCCAGCAGTTTAAACGGGGGTATCCTCACGAATGAGCAGTTCTTC
>TRBJ1-2|NA|NA|TRBV28
CASSPETGYYGYTF
TGTGCCAGCAGTCCCGAGACAGGTTATTATGGCTACACCTTC
>TRBJ1-2|TRBD1|NA|TRBV6-5
CASSSTGGAFYGYTF
TGTGCCAGCAGTTCCACAGGGGGCGCGTTCTATGGCTACACCTTC
>TRBJ1-6|NA|NA|TRBV2
CASSEQNSPLHF
TGTGCCAGCAGTGAACAGAATTCACCCCTCCACTTT
>TRBJ1-2|TRBD1|once|TRBV11-2
CASRDIGGRGNYGYTF
TGTGCCAGCAGAGATATAGGGGGCAGGGGTAACTATGGCTACACCTTC
>TRBJ1-1|NA|once|TRBV12-3/TRBV12-4
CASSFSSTEAFF
TGTGCCAGCAGTTTTTCCTCCACTGAAGCTTTCTTT
>TRBJ2-2|NA|NA|TRBV4-2
CASSQGTGSILVTGELFF
TGTGCCAGCAGCCAAGGAACAGGGTCGATTTTGGTCACCGGGGAGCTGTTTTTT
>TRBJ1-1|TRBD1|NA|TRBV5-4
CASSLGGQGLNEAFF
TGTGCCAGCAGCTTGGGCGGACAGGGTTTGAATGAAGCTTTCTTT
>TRBJ1-1|NA|NA|TRBV5-1
CASSLSRTHPNFTEAFF
TGTGCCAGCAGCTTATCCAGGACACACCCGAATTTTACTGAAGCTTTCTTT